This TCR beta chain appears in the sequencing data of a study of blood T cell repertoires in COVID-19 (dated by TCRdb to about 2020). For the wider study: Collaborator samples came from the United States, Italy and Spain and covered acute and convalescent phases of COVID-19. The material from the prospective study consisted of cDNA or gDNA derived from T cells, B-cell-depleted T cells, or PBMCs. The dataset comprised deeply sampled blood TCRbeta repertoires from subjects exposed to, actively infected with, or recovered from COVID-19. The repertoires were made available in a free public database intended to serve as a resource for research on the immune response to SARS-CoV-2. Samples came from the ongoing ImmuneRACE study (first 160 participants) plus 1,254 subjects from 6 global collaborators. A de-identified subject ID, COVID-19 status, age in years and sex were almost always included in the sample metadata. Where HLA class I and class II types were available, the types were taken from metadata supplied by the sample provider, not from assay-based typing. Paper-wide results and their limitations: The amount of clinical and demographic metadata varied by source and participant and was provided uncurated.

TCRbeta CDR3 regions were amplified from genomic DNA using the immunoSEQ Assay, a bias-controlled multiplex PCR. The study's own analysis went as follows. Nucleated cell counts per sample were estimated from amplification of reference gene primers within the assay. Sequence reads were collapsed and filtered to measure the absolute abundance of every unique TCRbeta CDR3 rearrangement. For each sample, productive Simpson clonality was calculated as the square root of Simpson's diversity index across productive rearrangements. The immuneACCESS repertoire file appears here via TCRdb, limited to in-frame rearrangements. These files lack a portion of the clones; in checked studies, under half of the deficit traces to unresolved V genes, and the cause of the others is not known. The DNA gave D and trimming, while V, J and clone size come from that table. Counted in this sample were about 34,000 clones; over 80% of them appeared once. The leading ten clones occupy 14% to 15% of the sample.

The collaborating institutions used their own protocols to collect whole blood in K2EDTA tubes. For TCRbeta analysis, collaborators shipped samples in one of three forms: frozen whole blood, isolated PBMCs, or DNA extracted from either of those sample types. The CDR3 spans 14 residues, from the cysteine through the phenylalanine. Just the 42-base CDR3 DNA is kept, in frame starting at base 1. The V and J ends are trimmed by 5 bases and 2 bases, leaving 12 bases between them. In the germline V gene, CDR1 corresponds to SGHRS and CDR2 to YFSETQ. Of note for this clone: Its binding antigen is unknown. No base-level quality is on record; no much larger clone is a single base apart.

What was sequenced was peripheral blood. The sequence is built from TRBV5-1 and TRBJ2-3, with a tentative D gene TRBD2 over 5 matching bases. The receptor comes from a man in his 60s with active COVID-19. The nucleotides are TGCGCCAGCAGAAGAAGCGGCCCCACAGATACGCAGTATTTT. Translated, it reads CASRRSGPTDTQYF. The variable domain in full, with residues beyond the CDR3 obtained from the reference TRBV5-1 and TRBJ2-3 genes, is KAGVTQTPRYLIKTRGQQVTLSCSPISGHRSVSWYQQTPGQGLQFLFEYFSETQRNKGNFPGRFSGRQFSNSRSEMNVSTLELGDSALYLCASRRSGPTDTQYFGPGTRLTVL.